The clone carrying this T cell receptor (beta chain) was seen many times. Its cognate antigen is unknown. CDR1 is MDHEN, CDR2 SYDVKM, per germline. With 6 bases clipped from V and 5 bases from J, the junction kept 13 bases outside the gene matches. This CDR3 comprises 15 residues. Regions amplified from RNA transcripts were the TCR beta CDR3 regions. The HTBI set primed first-round TCR CDR3 RT-PCR. Via MiXCR, TCRdb re-called the multiplex PCR reads, giving one row per CDR3 protein. This table holds 350,000 to 400,000 distinct CDR3 sequences, roughly 19% found once. These data originate in a study of T cells in Graves' hyperthyroidism and ophthalmopathy. Overall study findings and caveats: Within blood appeared most thyroid clonotypes that had expanded above 0.001. Ophthalmopathy onset followed model prediction by a median about 6.5 months.

This TCR was recovered from a woman aged 18-30 years with Graves' hyperthyroidism. The J gene is TRBJ2-7, the V gene TRBV28, with 7 nucleotides matching TRBD2. Sequencing used blood. CDR3 nucleotides: TGTGCCAGCAGCGCGCCCCGGGGGGTCGAGGACGAGCAGTACTTC. It translates to CASSAPRGVEDEQYF. The entire variable domain, with the rest obtained from reference TRBV28 and TRBJ2-7, is as follows: DVKVTQSSRYLVKRTGEKVFLECVQDMDHENMFWYRQDPGLGLRLIYFSYDVKMKEKGDIPEGYSVSREKKERFSLILESASTNQTSMYLCASSAPRGVEDEQYFGPGTRLTVT.